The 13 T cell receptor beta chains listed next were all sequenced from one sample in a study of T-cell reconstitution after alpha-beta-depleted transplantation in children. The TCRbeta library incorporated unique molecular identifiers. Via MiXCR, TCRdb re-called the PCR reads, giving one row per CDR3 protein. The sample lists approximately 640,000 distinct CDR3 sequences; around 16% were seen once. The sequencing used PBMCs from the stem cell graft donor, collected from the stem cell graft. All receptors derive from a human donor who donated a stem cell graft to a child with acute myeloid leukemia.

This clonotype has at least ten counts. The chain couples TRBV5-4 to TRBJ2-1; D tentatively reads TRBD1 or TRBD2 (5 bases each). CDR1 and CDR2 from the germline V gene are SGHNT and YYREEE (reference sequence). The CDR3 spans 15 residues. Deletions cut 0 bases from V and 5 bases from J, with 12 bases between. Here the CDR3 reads CASSLVGTANNEQFF. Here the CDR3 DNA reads TGTGCCAGCAGCTTGGTCGGGACGGCAAACAATGAGCAGTTCTTC.

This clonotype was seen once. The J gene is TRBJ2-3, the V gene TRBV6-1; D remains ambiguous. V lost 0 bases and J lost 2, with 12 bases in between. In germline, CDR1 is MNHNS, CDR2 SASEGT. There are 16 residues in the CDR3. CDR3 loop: CASSEAPVRSTDTQYF. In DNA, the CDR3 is TGTGCCAGCAGTGAAGCCCCTGTCAGGTCCACAGATACGCAGTATTTT.

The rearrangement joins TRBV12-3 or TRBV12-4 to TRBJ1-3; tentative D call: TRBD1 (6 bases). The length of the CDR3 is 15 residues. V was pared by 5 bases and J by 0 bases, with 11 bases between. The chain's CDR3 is CASSRDTVSGNTIYF. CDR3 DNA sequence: TGTGCCAGCAGTCGGGACACCGTCTCTGGAAACACCATATATTTT.

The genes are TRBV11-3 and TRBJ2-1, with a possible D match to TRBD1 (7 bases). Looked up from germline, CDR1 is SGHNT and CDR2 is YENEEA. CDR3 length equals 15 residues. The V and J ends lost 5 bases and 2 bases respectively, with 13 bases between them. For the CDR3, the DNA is TGTGCCAGCAGCCCGGAGGGGGCCACCTACAATGAGCAGTTCTTC. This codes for CASSPEGATYNEQFF.

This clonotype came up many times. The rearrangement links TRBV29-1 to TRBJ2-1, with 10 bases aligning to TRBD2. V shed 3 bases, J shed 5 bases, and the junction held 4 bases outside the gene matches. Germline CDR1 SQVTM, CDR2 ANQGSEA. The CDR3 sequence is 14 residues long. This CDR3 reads CSVEGLAGDNEQFF. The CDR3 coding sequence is TGCAGCGTTGAGGGTCTAGCGGGAGACAATGAGCAGTTCTTC.

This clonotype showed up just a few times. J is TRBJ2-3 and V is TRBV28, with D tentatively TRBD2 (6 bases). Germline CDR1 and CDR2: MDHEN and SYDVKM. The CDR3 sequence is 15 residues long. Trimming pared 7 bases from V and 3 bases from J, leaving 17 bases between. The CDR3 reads CASKIGGYMTDTQYF. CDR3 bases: TGTGCCAGCAAGATAGGAGGGTATATGACAGATACGCAGTATTTT.

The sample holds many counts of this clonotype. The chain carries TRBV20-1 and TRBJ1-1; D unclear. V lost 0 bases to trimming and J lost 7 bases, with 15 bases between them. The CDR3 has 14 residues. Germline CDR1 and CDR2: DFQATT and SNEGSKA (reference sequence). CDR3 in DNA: TGCAGTGCTAGAGATCTCCCTGGCCGGCGTGAAGCTTTCTTT. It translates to CSARDLPGRREAFF.

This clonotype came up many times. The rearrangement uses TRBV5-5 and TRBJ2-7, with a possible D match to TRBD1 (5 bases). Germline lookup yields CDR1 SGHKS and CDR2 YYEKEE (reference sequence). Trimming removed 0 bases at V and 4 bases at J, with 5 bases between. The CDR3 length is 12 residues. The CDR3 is CASSLGTYEQYV. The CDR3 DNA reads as TGTGCCAGCAGCTTGGGGACATACGAGCAGTACGTC.

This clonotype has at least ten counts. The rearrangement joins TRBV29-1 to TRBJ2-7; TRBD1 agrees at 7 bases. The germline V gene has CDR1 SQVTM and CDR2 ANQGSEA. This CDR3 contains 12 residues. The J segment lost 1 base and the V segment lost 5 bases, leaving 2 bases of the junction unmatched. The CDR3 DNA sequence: TGCAGCGTTATGACAGGGTCCTACGAGCAGTACTTC. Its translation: CSVMTGSYEQYF.

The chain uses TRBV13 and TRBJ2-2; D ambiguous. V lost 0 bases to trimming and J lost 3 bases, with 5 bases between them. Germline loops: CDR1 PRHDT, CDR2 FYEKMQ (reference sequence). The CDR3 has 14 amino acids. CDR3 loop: CASSLGEYTGELFF. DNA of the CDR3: TGTGCCAGCAGCTTAGGGGAGTACACCGGGGAGCTGTTTTTT.

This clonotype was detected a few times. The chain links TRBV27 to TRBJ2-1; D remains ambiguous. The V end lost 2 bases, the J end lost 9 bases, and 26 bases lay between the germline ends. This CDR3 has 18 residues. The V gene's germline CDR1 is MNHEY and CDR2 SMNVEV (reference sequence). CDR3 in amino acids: CASSLTELRPPRGGEQFF. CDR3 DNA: TGTGCCAGCAGTTTAACTGAGCTTCGACCCCCTCGAGGTGGTGAGCAGTTCTTC.

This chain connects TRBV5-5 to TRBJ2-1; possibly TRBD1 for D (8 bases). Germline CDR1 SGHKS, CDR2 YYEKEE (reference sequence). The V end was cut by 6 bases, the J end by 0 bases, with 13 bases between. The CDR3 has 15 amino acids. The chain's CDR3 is CASIYRGGSYNEQFF. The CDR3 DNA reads TGTGCCAGCATCTACAGGGGGGGCTCCTACAATGAGCAGTTCTTC.

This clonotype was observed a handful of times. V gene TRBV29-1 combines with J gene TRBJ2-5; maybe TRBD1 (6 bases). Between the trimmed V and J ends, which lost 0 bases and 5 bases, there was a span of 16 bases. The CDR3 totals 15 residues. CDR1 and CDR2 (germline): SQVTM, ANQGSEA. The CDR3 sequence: CSVEDRGRGDETQYF. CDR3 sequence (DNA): TGCAGCGTTGAAGATCGGGGCAGGGGCGACGAGACCCAGTACTTC.